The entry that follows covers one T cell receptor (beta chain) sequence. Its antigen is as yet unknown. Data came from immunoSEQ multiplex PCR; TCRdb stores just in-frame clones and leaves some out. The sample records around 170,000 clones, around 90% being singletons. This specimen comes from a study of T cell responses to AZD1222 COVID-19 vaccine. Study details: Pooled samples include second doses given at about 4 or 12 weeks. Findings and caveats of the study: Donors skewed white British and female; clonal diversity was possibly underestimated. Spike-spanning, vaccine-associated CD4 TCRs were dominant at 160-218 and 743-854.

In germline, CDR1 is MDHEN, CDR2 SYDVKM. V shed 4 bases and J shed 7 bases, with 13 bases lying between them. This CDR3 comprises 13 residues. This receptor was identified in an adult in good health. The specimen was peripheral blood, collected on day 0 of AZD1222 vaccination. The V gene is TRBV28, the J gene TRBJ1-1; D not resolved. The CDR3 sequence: CASSSLRWSEAFF. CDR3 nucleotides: TGTGCCAGCAGTTCCTTAAGGTGGAGTGAAGCTTTCTTT.